The clone carrying this T cell receptor beta chain has only one observation. These data originate in a study of shared clonotypes between healthy human individuals. Generated by immunoSEQ multiplex PCR, the TCRdb table keeps only in-frame clones and is missing some. The sample carries around 2,000,000 clones, around 93% recorded once. Terminally differentiated effector memory CD45RA+ cells were left out of the naive CD8 fraction, which was CD45RO-negative and positively selected for CCR7. V lost 10 bases and J lost 10; bases outside the gene matches: 10. Per the germline V gene, CDR1 is SNHLY and CDR2 is FYNNEI. CDR3 size: 12 residues.

The chain carries TRBV2 and TRBJ1-2; 9 nucleotides align to TRBD1. Material for sequencing was naive CD8+ T cells from PBMCs. The TCR sequence derives from a man aged 18 to 35 in good health. Some clones in this sample may be carry-over from other donors' samples. CDR3 protein: CATPRDRVAYTF. CDR3 in DNA: TGTGCCACCCCCCGGGACAGGGTAGCCTACACCTTC.